This T cell receptor beta chain comes out of a study of cytomegalovirus exposure and HLA in healthy donors. Study-wide context: Researchers previously reported finding roughly 120 million unique TCR beta sequences from about 200 million T cells. Study conclusions and caveats: The study put some 160 TCR beta chains on its list as cytomegalovirus-associated.

Whereas donors were nominally healthy upon sampling, unrecorded immune exposures were probable. The count of this clone is one. The antigen remains unidentified. This specimen includes other DNA sequences encoding the same CDR3. The PCR employed 60 Vbeta primers together with 13 Jbeta primers. Sequencing was performed with immunoSEQ multiplex PCR; in TCRdb, only in-frame clones are kept and a portion is missing. The table shows some 250,000 clones, with 82% occurring only once. The CDR3 is 13 residues long. The germline V and J ends were trimmed by 3 bases and 1 base, with 6 bases remaining between them. CDR1 is MNHEY, CDR2 SMNVEV, per germline (reference sequence).

What was sequenced was PBMCs. V gene TRBV27 combines with J gene TRBJ1-1; no firm D call. The sequence derives from a woman in her thirties or forties in good health and CMV-seropositive. The CDR3 DNA follows: TGTGCCAGCAGTTTTCGAGAGAACACTGAAGCTTTCTTT. Its translation: CASSFRENTEAFF.